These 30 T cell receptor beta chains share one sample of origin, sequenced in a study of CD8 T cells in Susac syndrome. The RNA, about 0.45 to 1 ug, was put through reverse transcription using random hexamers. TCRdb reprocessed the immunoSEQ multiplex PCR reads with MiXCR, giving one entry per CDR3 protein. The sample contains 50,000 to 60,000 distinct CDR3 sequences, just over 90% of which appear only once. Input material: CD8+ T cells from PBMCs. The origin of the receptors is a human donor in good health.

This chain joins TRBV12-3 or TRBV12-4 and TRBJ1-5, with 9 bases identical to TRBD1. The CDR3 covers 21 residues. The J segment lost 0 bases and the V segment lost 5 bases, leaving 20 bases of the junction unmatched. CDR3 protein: CASSTGRDRVYWRYSNQPQHF. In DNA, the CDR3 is TGTGCCAGCAGTACAGGCCGGGACAGGGTTTATTGGAGATATAGCAATCAGCCCCAGCATTTT.

In DNA form, the CDR3 reads TGTGCCAGTGCTGTCGACGGATACACTGAAGCTTTCTTT. This sequence encodes CASAVDGYTEAFF. The V gene is TRBV19, the J gene TRBJ1-1; D uncertain. This CDR3 region has 13 residues. Germline loops: CDR1 LNHDA, CDR2 SQIVND (reference sequence). V was cut by 8 bases and J by 3 bases, with 13 bases left in between.

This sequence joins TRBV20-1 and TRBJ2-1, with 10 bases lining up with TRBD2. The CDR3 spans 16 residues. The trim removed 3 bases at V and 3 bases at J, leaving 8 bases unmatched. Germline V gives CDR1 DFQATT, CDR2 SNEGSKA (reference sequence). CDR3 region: CSARAPTSGDYNEQFF. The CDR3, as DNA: TGCAGTGCTAGGGCCCCAACTAGCGGGGACTACAATGAGCAGTTCTTC.

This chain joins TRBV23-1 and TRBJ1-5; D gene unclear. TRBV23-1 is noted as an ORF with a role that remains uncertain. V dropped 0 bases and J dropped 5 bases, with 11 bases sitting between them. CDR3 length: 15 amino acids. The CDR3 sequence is CASSQSGCGDQPQHF. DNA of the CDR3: TGCGCCAGCAGTCAATCGGGGTGTGGGGATCAGCCCCAGCATTTT.

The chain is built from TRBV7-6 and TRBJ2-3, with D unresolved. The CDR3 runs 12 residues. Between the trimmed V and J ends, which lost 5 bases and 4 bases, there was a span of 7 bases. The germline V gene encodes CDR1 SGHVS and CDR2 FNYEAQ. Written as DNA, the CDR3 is TGTGCCAGCAGCCCCGGGTCAGATACGCAGTATTTT. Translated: CASSPGSDTQYF.

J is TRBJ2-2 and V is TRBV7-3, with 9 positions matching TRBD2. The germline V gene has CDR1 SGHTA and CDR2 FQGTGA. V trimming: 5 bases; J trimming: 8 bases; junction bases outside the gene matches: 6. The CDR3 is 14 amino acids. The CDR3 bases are TGTGCCAGCAGCCTTAGCGGGGGCAATGGGGAGCTGTTTTTT. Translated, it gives CASSLSGGNGELFF.

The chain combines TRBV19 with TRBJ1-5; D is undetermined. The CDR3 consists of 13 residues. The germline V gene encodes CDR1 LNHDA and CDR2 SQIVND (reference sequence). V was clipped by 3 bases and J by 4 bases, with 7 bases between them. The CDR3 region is CASSIGENQPQHF. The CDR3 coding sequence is TGTGCCAGTAGTATCGGGGAAAATCAGCCCCAGCATTTT.

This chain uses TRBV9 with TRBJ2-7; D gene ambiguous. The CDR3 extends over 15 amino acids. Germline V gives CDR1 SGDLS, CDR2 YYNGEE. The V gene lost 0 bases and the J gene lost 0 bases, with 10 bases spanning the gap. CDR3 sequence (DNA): TGTGCCAGCAGCGTAGGGATGCAGCCCTCCTACGAGCAGTACTTC. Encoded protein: CASSVGMQPSYEQYF. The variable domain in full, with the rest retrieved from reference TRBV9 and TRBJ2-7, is DSGVTQTPKHLITATGQRVTLRCSPRSGDLSVYWYQQSLDQGLQFLIQYYNGEERAKGNILERFSAQQFPDLHSELNLSSLELGDSALYFCASSVGMQPSYEQYFGPGTRLTVT.

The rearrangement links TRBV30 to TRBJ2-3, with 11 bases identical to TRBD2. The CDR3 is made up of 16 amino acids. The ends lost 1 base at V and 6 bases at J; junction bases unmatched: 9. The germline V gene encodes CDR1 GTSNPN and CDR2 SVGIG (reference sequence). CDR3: CAWSGTGTSGVDTQYF. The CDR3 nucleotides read TGTGCCTGGAGTGGAACGGGGACTAGCGGTGTGGATACGCAGTATTTT.

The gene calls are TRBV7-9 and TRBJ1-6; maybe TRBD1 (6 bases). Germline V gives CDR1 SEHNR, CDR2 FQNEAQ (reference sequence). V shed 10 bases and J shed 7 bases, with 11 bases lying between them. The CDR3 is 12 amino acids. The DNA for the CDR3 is TGTGCCACGGGACACGGGAATTCACCCCTCCACTTT. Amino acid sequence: CATGHGNSPLHF. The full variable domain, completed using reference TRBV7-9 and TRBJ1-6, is DTGVSQNPRHKITKRGQNVTFRCDPISEHNRLYWYRQTLGQGPEFLTYFQNEAQLEKSRLLSDRFSAERPKGSFSTLEIQRTEQGDSAMYLCATGHGNSPLHFGNGTRLTVT.

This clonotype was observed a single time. The CDR3 region is CATSRGAGSYEQYF. The CDR3 nucleotides are TGTGCCACCAGCAGAGGGGCAGGTTCCTACGAGCAGTACTTC. The rearrangement links TRBV15 to TRBJ2-7, with D uncertain. V lost 1 base and J lost 1, with 8 bases in between. Looked up from germline, CDR1 is LNHNV and CDR2 is YYDKDF (reference sequence). This CDR3 is 14 amino acids long.

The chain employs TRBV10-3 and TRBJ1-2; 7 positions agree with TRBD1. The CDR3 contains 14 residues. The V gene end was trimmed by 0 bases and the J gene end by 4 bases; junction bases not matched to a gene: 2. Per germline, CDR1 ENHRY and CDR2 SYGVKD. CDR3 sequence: CAISESGQFYGYTF. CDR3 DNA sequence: TGTGCCATCAGTGAGTCGGGACAGTTCTATGGCTACACCTTC.

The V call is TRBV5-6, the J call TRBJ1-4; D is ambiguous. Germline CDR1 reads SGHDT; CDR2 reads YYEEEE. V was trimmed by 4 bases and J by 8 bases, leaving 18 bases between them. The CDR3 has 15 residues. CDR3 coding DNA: TGTGCCAGCAGCGAGGCAGGTACCTGGGAGGAAAAACTGTTTTTT. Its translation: CASSEAGTWEEKLFF.

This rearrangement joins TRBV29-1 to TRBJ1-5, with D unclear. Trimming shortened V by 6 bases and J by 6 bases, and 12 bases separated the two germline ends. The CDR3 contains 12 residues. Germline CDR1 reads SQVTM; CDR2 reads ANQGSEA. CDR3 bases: TGCAGCGTGTCAAATATCGGTCAGCCCCAGCATTTT. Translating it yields CSVSNIGQPQHF.

Here the CDR3 DNA reads TGCGCCAGCAGCCAATCGGGAGAAAAACTGTTTTTT. It codes for CASSQSGEKLFF. This chain uses TRBV4-1 with TRBJ1-4; D is ambiguous. From germline, CDR1 is MGHRA and CDR2 YSYEKL. The CDR3 totals 12 residues. V was cut by 2 bases and J by 8 bases, with 6 bases left in between.

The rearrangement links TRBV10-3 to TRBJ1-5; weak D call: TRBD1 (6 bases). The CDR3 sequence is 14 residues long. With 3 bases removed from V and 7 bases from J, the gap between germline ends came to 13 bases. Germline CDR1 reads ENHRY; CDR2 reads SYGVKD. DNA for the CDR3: TGTGCCATCAGTGAAAGGGGGTTCAGGCAGCCCCAGCATTTT. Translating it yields CAISERGFRQPQHF.

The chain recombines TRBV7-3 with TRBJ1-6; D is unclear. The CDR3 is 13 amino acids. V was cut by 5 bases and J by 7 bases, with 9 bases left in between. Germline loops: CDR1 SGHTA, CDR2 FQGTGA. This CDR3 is CASSRTVNSPLHF. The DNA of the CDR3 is TGTGCCAGCAGCCGGACGGTAAATTCACCCCTCCACTTT.

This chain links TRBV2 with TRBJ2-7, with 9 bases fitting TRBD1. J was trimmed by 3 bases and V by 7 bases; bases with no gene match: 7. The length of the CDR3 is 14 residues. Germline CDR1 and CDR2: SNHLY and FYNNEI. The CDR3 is CASTTGGEDYEQYF. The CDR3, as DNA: TGTGCCAGCACAACAGGGGGCGAGGACTACGAGCAGTACTTC.

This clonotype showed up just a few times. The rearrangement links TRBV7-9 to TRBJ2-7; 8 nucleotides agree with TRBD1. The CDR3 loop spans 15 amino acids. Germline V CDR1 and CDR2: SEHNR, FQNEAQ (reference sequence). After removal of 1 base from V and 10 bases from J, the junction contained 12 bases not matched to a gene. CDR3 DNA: TGTGCCAGCAGCTTAGAACAGACAGGGGCCCGGGAACAGTACTTC. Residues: CASSLEQTGAREQYF. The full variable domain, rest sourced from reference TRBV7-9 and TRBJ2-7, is DTGVSQNPRHKITKRGQNVTFRCDPISEHNRLYWYRQTLGQGPEFLTYFQNEAQLEKSRLLSDRFSAERPKGSFSTLEIQRTEQGDSAMYLCASSLEQTGAREQYFGPGTRLTVT.

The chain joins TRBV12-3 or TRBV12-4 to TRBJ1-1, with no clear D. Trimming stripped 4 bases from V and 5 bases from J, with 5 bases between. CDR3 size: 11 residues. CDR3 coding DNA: TGTGCCAGCAGTTCCCCTACTGAAGCTTTCTTT. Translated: CASSSPTEAFF.

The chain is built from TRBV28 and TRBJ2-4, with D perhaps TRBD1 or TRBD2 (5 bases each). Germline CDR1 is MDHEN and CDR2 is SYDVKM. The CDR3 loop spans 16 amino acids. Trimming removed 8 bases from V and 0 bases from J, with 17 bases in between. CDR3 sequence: CASGTDGPLAKNIQYF. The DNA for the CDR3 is TGTGCCAGCGGGACCGACGGCCCCTTAGCCAAAAACATTCAGTACTTC.

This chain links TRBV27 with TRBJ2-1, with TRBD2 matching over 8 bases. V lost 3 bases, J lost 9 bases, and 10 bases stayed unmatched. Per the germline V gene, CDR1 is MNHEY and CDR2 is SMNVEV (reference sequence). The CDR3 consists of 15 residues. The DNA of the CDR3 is TGTGCCAGCAGTTTTGAAAACGGGGGGGTGCGTGAGCAGTTCTTC. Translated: CASSFENGGVREQFF.

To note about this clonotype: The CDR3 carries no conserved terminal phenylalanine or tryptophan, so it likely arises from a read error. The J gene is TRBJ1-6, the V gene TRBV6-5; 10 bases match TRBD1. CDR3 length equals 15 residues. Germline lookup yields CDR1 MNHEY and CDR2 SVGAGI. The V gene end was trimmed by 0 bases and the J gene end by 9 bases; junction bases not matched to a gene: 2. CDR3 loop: CASSYSGQGSSPLHI. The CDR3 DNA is TGTGCCAGCAGTTACTCGGGACAGGGGTCTTCACCCCTCCACATT.

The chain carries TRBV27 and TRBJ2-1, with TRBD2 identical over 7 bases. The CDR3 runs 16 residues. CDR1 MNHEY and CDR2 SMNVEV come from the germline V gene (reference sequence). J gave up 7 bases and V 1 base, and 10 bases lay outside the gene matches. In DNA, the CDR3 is TGTGCCAGCAGTTTATTACCGGGGAGGGAATGGAATGAGCAGTTCTTC. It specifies CASSLLPGREWNEQFF.

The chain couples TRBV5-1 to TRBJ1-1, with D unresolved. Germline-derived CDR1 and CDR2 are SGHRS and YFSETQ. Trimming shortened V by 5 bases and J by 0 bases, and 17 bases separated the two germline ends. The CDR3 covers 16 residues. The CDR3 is CASRSTSWGLNTEAFF. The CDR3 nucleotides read TGCGCCAGCAGAAGTACTTCGTGGGGTCTGAACACTGAAGCTTTCTTT.

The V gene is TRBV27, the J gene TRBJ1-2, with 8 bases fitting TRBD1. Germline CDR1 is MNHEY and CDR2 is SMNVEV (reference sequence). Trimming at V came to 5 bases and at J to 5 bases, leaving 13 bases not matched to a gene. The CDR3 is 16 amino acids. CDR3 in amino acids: CASSPGQGFFLYGYTF. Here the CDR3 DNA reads TGTGCCAGCAGTCCCGGACAGGGATTTTTCCTATATGGCTACACCTTC.

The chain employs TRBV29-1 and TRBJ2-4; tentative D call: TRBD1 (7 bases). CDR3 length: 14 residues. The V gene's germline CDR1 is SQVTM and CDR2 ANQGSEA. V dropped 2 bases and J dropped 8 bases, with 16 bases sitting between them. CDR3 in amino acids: CSVELDRDWDIQYF. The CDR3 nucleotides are TGCAGCGTTGAACTCGACAGGGACTGGGACATTCAGTACTTC.

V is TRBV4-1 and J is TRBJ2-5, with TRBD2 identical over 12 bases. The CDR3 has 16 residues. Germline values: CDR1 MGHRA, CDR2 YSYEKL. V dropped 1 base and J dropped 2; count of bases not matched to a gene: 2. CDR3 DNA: TGCGCCAGCAGCCAAGTTACTAGCGGGGGGCAAGAGACCCAGTACTTC. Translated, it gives CASSQVTSGGQETQYF.

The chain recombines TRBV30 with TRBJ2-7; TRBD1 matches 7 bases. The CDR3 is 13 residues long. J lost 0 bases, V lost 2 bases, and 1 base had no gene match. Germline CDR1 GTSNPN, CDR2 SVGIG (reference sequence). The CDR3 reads CAWSRDSSYEQYF. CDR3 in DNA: TGTGCCTGGAGTCGGGACAGCTCCTACGAGCAGTACTTC.

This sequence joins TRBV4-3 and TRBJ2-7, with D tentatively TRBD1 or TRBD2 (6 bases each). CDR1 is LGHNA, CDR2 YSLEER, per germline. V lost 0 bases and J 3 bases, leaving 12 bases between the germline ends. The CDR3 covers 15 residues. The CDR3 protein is CASSQDRGAHYEQYF. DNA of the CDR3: TGCGCCAGCAGCCAAGATAGGGGGGCCCACTACGAGCAGTACTTC.